A single sample is the source of the 11 T cell receptor beta chains below, sequenced in a study of Ad26.COV2.S vaccination and SARS-CoV-2 variants. Generated by immunoSEQ multiplex PCR, the TCRdb table keeps only in-frame clones and is missing some. The table lists roughly 270,000 clones, 80% to 90% of them singletons. Treatment of the sample: some 20 received Ad26.COV2.S at low or high dose, single or two shots; about 5 received placebo; per-sample allocation not given. Collection of the samples took place on day 63 after the first injection of vaccine or placebo. The source was peripheral blood, collected in a trial of Ad26.COV2.S vaccine versus placebo. The receptors here all came from a person aged 18 to 65 who received the Ad26.COV2.S COVID-19 vaccine or a placebo.

The V call is TRBV5-1, the J call TRBJ2-3; either TRBD1 or TRBD2 may fit D (5 bases each). Germline CDR1 and CDR2: SGHRS and YFSETQ. V dropped 2 bases and J dropped 2 bases, with 9 bases sitting between them. The CDR3 loop spans 14 amino acids. The CDR3 here is CASSLGTLTDTQYF. DNA of the CDR3: TGCGCCAGCAGCTTAGGGACCCTCACAGATACGCAGTATTTT.

The chain employs TRBV28 and TRBJ1-4, with no clear D. Germline values: CDR1 MDHEN, CDR2 SYDVKM. This CDR3 spans 14 amino acids. Deletions cut 6 bases from V and 8 bases from J, with 16 bases between. CDR3: CASSISDGAEKLFF. The CDR3 bases are TGTGCCAGCAGCATATCGGACGGAGCCGAAAAACTGTTTTTT.

The chain recombines TRBV28 with TRBJ2-6; a possible D gene is TRBD1 (7 bases). The V gene's germline CDR1 is MDHEN and CDR2 SYDVKM. There are 18 residues in the CDR3. The V gene lost 2 bases and the J gene lost 0 bases, with 14 bases spanning the gap. The CDR3 sequence is CASSLGFQGGSGANVLTF. The CDR3 coding sequence is TGTGCCAGCAGTTTAGGGTTCCAGGGGGGCTCTGGGGCCAACGTCCTGACTTTC.

V is TRBV4-2 and J is TRBJ2-7; 11 nucleotides match TRBD2. CDR1 and CDR2 (germline): LGHNA, YNFKEQ. This CDR3 comprises 18 residues. V lost 0 bases, J lost 0 bases, and 7 bases stayed unmatched. The CDR3 DNA is TGTGCCAGCAGCCAAGATCGGCTAGCGGGGGGCCACTCCTACGAGCAGTACTTC. It codes for CASSQDRLAGGHSYEQYF.

This clone was observed a single time. This chain links TRBV10-3 with TRBJ2-5, with a tentative D call TRBD1 (7 bases). Trimming removed 5 bases from V and 5 bases from J, with 18 bases in between. From germline, CDR1 is ENHRY and CDR2 SYGVKD. The CDR3 is 15 amino acids. CDR3 protein: CAISLGQAGSETQYF. The CDR3 DNA is TGTGCCATCAGTCTTGGACAGGCGGGGTCCGAGACCCAGTACTTC.

The chain's CDR3 is CASSLTGADTQYF. The CDR3 DNA follows: TGTGCCAGCAGCCTAACAGGGGCAGATACGCAGTATTTT. The chain couples TRBV11-2 to TRBJ2-3; TRBD1 aligns across 7 bases. Germline V gene data show CDR1 as SGHAT and CDR2 as FQNNGV. J was trimmed by 4 bases and V by 5 bases; bases with no gene match: 3. The length of the CDR3 is 13 residues.

The chain employs TRBV7-9 and TRBJ2-1, with D tentatively TRBD1 (5 bases). With 2 bases removed from V and 0 bases from J, the gap between germline ends came to 8 bases. The CDR3 spans 15 residues. CDR1 is SEHNR and CDR2 is FQNEAQ in the germline V gene (reference sequence). This CDR3 reads CASSLSGFSYNEQFF. CDR3 sequence (DNA): TGTGCCAGCAGCTTATCAGGGTTCTCCTACAATGAGCAGTTCTTC. The whole variable domain, filled in from reference TRBV7-9 and TRBJ2-1, reads DTGVSQNPRHKITKRGQNVTFRCDPISEHNRLYWYRQTLGQGPEFLTYFQNEAQLEKSRLLSDRFSAERPKGSFSTLEIQRTEQGDSAMYLCASSLSGFSYNEQFFGPGTRLTVL.

V gene TRBV5-1 combines with J gene TRBJ2-2; 10 positions match TRBD2. V was pared by 2 bases and J by 1 base, with 5 bases of the junction left unmatched. Germline V gene sequence: CDR1 SGHRS, CDR2 YFSETQ. This CDR3 spans 17 amino acids. The CDR3 sequence: CASSFGTSAGNTGELFF. The CDR3 nucleotides read TGCGCCAGCAGCTTCGGGACTAGCGCTGGGAACACCGGGGAGCTGTTTTTT. Variable domain in full (rest from reference TRBV5-1 and TRBJ2-2): KAGVTQTPRYLIKTRGQQVTLSCSPISGHRSVSWYQQTPGQGLQFLFEYFSETQRNKGNFPGRFSGRQFSNSRSEMNVSTLELGDSALYLCASSFGTSAGNTGELFFGEGSRLTVL.

The chain couples TRBV5-1 to TRBJ2-5; perhaps D is TRBD1 or TRBD2 (5 bases each). V gave up 0 bases and J gave up 1 base, with 10 bases separating them. The CDR3 consists of 15 residues. The germline gives CDR1 SGHRS, CDR2 YFSETQ. The CDR3 protein is CASSLAGAPQETQYF. The CDR3 DNA sequence: TGCGCCAGCAGCTTGGCCGGGGCCCCCCAAGAGACCCAGTACTTC.

This clone was seen a handful of times. The V and J genes are TRBV7-8 and TRBJ2-7, with 10 bases identical to TRBD2. The CDR3 spans 15 residues. J lost 0 bases, V lost 3 bases, and 2 bases had no gene match. Germline values: CDR1 SGHVS, CDR2 FQNEAQ. The CDR3 DNA sequence: TGTGCCAGCAGCTTCCGGACTAGCGGCTCCTACGAGCAGTACTTC. Translation gives CASSFRTSGSYEQYF. Full variable domain (rest looked up from reference TRBV7-8 and TRBJ2-7): GAGVSQSPRYKVAKRGQDVALRCDPISGHVSLFWYQQALGQGPEFLTYFQNEAQLDKSGLPSDRFFAERPEGSVSTLKIQRTQQEDSAVYLCASSFRTSGSYEQYFGPGTRLTVT.

The gene calls are TRBV9 and TRBJ2-7, with 8 bases aligning to TRBD2. Trimming removed 0 bases from V and 7 bases from J; junction bases left unmatched: 9. The CDR3 contains 15 residues. Germline V lookup: CDR1 SGDLS, CDR2 YYNGEE. The CDR3 protein is CASSVGGGGSREQYF. The CDR3, as DNA: TGTGCCAGCAGCGTAGGAGGCGGGGGGTCCAGGGAGCAGTACTTC.